The clone carrying this T cell receptor (beta chain) appeared once. The data stem from a study of blood T cell repertoires in COVID-19. Study-wide context: The origin of the acute and convalescent COVID-19 samples was the United States, Italy and Spain. PBMCs, B-cell-depleted T cells, or T cells provided the cDNA or gDNA that made up the material.

Profiling relied on immunoSEQ multiplex PCR, and the TCRdb table lists in-frame clones only, not all of them. The table lists approximately 390,000 clones, around 90% of them singletons. This CDR3 is built from 17 residues. The germline gives CDR1 SGHAT, CDR2 FQNNGV. Germline trimming cut 5 bases from V and 6 bases from J; bases unmatched to any gene: 16. The sequenced material came from peripheral blood. The chain links TRBV11-2 to TRBJ2-1, with 7 bases fitting TRBD1. The TCR was taken from a man younger than 30 with active or convalescent COVID-19. CDR3 region: CASSARPRGLRVNEQFF. The CDR3 coding sequence is TGTGCCAGCAGCGCCCGGCCCAGGGGGTTGAGGGTCAATGAGCAGTTCTTC.